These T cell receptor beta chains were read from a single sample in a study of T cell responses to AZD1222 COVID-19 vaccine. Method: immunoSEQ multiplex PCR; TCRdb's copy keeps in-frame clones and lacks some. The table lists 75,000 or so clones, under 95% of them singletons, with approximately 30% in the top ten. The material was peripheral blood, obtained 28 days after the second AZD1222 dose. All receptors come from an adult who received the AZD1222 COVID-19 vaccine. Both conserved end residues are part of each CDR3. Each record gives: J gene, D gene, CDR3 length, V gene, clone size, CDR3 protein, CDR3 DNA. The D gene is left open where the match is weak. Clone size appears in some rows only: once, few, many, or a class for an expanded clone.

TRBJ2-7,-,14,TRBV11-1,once,CASSWGRISYEQYF,TGTGCCAGCAGCTGGGGGAGGATCTCCTACGAGCAGTACTTC
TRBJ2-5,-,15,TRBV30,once,CAWRRGEAPQETQYF,TGTGCCTGGAGGAGGGGGGAAGCCCCCCAAGAGACCCAGTACTTC
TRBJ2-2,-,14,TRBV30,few,CAWSVRSFTGELFF,TGTGCCTGGAGTGTTCGGTCATTCACCGGGGAGCTGTTTTTT
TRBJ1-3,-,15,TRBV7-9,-,CASSLAGDSGNTIYF,TGTGCCAGCAGCTTAGCTGGGGACTCTGGAAACACCATATATTTT
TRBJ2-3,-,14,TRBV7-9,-,CASSFLLPGDTQYF,TGTGCCAGCAGCTTTTTACTACCAGGGGATACGCAGTATTTT
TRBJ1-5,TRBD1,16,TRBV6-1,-,CASSEAEGAGGQPQHF,TGTGCCAGCAGTGAAGCAGAGGGGGCCGGGGGTCAGCCCCAGCATTTT
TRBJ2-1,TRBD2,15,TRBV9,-,CASSAAGGSYNEQFF,TGTGCCAGCAGCGCAGCGGGGGGCTCCTACAATGAGCAGTTCTTC
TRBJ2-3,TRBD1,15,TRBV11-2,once,CASSPRQGGTDTQYF,TGTGCCAGCAGCCCAAGACAGGGGGGCACAGATACGCAGTATTTT
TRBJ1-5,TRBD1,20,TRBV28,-,CASSLFSGQGISRRGQPQHF,TGTGCCAGCAGTTTATTTAGCGGACAGGGAATCTCCAGGAGGGGTCAGCCCCAGCATTTT
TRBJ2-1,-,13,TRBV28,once,CASRWADYNEQFF,TGTGCCAGTCGATGGGCGGACTACAATGAGCAGTTCTTC
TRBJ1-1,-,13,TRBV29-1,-,CSVVPGASTEAFF,TGCAGCGTTGTTCCGGGGGCGAGCACTGAAGCTTTCTTT
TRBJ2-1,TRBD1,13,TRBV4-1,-,CASSPGQGNEQFF,TGCGCCAGCAGCCCCGGACAGGGAAATGAGCAGTTCTTC
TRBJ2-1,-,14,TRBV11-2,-,CASSLYGGRNEQFF,TGTGCCAGCAGCTTATATGGGGGTCGCAATGAGCAGTTCTTC
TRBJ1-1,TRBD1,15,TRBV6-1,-,CASSPLGTAETEAFF,TGTGCCAGCTCCCCCCTCGGGACAGCGGAGACTGAAGCTTTCTTT
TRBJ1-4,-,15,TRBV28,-,CASSPGLGGSEKLFF,TGTGCCAGCAGTCCCGGTCTGGGGGGTAGTGAAAAACTGTTTTTT
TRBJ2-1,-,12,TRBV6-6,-,CASNEPYNEQFF,TGTGCCAGTAACGAGCCCTACAATGAGCAGTTCTTC
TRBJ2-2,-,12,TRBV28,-,CASRQGTGELFF,TGTGCCAGCAGGCAGGGCACCGGGGAGCTGTTTTTT
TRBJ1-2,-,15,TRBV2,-,CASSEEGDVTEGYTF,TGTGCCAGCAGTGAAGAAGGGGATGTAACGGAAGGCTACACCTTC
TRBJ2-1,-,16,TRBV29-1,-,CSVESPSGGAYNEQFF,TGCAGCGTTGAATCGCCCTCAGGGGGGGCATACAATGAGCAGTTCTTC
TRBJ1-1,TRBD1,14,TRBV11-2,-,CASSWDRGNTEAFF,TGTGCCAGCAGCTGGGACAGGGGGAACACTGAAGCTTTCTTT
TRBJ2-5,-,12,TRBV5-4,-,CASSWIGETQYF,TGTGCCAGCAGCTGGATAGGAGAGACCCAGTACTTC
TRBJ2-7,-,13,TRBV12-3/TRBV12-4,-,CASSLAETYEQYF,TGTGCCAGCAGTTTAGCTGAGACCTACGAGCAGTACTTC
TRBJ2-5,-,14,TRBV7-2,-,CASSPQGRQETQYF,TGTGCCAGCAGCCCCCAAGGGCGACAAGAGACCCAGTACTTC
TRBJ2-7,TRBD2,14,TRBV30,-,CAWEGLAGGYEQYF,TGTGCCTGGGAGGGACTAGCGGGAGGGTACGAGCAGTACTTC
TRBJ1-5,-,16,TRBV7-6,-,CASSLGGLYSNQPQHF,TGTGCCAGCAGCTTAGGGGGGTTGTATTCCAATCAGCCCCAGCATTTT
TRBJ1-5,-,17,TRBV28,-,CASSSLGQTDSNQPQHF,TGTGCCAGCAGTTCCCTCGGACAGACAGATAGCAATCAGCCCCAGCATTTT
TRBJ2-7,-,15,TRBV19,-,CASSLERAGSYEQYF,TGTGCCAGTAGTTTGGAGCGGGCAGGGTCCTACGAGCAGTACTTC
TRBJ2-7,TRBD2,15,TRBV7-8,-,CASSLVAGGSGEQYF,TGTGCCAGCAGCTTAGTAGCGGGAGGGTCGGGGGAGCAGTACTTC
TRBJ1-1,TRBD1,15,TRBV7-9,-,CASSLGQGADTEAFF,TGTGCCAGCAGCTTAGGCCAGGGGGCGGATACTGAAGCTTTCTTT
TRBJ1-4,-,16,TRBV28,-,CASSLWGTALNEKLFF,TGTGCCAGCAGTTTATGGGGGACCGCCCTTAATGAAAAACTGTTTTTT
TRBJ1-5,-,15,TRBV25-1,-,CASSESGGDYQPQHF,TGTGCCAGCAGTGAATCTGGAGGGGACTATCAGCCCCAGCATTTT
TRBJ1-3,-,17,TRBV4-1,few,CASSQGRALLSGNTIYF,TGCGCCAGCAGCCAGGGGAGGGCACTTCTCTCTGGAAACACCATATATTTT
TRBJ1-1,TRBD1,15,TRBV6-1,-,CASSERTGGYTEAFF,TGTGCCAGCAGTGAAAGGACAGGAGGATACACTGAAGCTTTCTTT
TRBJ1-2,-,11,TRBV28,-,CASSFAWGYTF,TGTGCCAGCAGTTTCGCTTGGGGCTACACCTTC
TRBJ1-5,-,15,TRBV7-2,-,CASSLWSGVQQPQHF,TGTGCCAGCAGCTTATGGTCCGGGGTTCAACAGCCCCAGCATTTT
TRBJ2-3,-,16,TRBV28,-,CASSPLGRGSTDTQYF,TGTGCCAGCAGTCCCTTAGGCAGGGGAAGCACAGATACGCAGTATTTT